In its sample, the clone carrying this T cell receptor (beta chain) was seen many times. Its specificity is not known. This sample was taken from a study of early T cells in non-severe SARS-CoV-2 infection. On the study more broadly: Sequencing of bulk RNA from unsorted whole blood was done, without chain pairing.

The CDR3 extends over 13 amino acids. Trimming cost V 3 bases and J 6 bases, with 9 bases left between them. Germline-derived CDR1 and CDR2 are KGHSH and LQKENI. The library protocol tagged individual cDNA molecules with unique molecular identifiers. TCRdb passed the 5' RACE reads through MiXCR, listing each CDR3 protein once. The sample holds roughly 63,000 distinct CDR3 sequences, under 15% seen once. General observations from the study: VDJdb-based annotation leaned toward anti-spike CD8 responses and missed private and CD4 specificities.

This clonotype originated in an adult who was a healthcare worker with PCR-confirmed SARS-CoV-2 infection or an uninfected control (not recorded which). The sample consisted of whole blood. V and J are TRBV18 and TRBJ1-5, with D unclear. In nucleotides, the CDR3 is TGTGCCAGCTCACCGGCCCGAGGTCAGCCCCAGCATTTT. Encoded protein: CASSPARGQPQHF. Drawing the rest from reference TRBV18 and TRBJ1-5, the complete variable domain is NAGVMQNPRHLVRRRGQEARLRCSPMKGHSHVYWYRQLPEEGLKFMVYLQKENIIDESGMPKERFSAEFPKEGPSILRIQQVVRGDSAAYFCASSPARGQPQHFGDGTRLSIL.